Reported below is one T cell receptor (beta chain). The repertoire was sequenced with immunoSEQ multiplex PCR; TCRdb's copy has only in-frame clones and lacks some. Here the sample spans about 1.1 million clones, 60% to 80% being singletons. The sample is drawn from a study of shared clonotypes between healthy human individuals. V was shortened by 3 bases and J by 2 bases, with 7 bases between the two germline ends. CDR1 is SNHLY, CDR2 FYNNEI, per germline. The CDR3 contains 13 residues. The sample was memory CD4+ T cells from PBMCs. Indicated subset: CD45RA-negative fraction. The chain links TRBV2 to TRBJ2-5, with D tentatively TRBD1 (6 bases). The TCR sequence derives from a man aged 18 to 35 in good health. Some clones in this sample may be carry-over from other donors' samples. This CDR3 reads CASSDGQQETQYF. The CDR3 nucleotides read TGTGCCAGCAGTGATGGACAGCAAGAGACCCAGTACTTC.